The sequence of this TCR beta chain was determined in a study of blood T cell repertoires in COVID-19. In the authors' workflow: For nucleated cells, counts were estimated from reference gene primer amplification. This table comes from immunoSEQ multiplex PCR, and its TCRdb copy is limited to in-frame clones, with some not included. Clone size and the V and J calls come from that table; the DNA yielded D and trimming. The table includes over 200,000 clones, roughly four fifths detected once. The length of the CDR3 is 12 residues. The junction had 0 bases not matched to a gene; V was cut back by 5 bases and J by 4 bases. Germline CDR1 MNHNY, CDR2 SVGAGI (reference sequence).

Material for sequencing was peripheral blood. This TCR was recovered from a man aged 50-59 years with active or convalescent COVID-19. The V gene is TRBV6-6, the J gene TRBJ1-1; 8 bases are shared with TRBD1. For the CDR3, the DNA is TGTGCCAGCAGTACAGGGGGCACTGAAGCTTTCTTT. Its translation is CASSTGGTEAFF.